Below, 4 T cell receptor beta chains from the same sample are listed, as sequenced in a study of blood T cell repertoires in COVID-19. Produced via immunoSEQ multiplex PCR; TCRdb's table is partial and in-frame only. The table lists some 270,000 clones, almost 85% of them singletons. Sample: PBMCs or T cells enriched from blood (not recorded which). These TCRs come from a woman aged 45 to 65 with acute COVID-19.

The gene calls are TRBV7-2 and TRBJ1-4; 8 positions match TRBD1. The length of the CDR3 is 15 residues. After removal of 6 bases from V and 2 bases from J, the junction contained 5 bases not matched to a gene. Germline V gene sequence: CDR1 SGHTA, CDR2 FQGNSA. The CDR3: CASSATGGTNEKLFF. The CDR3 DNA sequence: TGTGCCAGCAGTGCTACAGGGGGTACTAATGAAAAACTGTTTTTT.

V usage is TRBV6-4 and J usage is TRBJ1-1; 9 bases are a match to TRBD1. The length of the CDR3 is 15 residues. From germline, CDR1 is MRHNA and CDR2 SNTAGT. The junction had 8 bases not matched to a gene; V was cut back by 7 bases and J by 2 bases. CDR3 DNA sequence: TGTGCCAGCAAATTGGACAGGGGAGATAACACTGAAGCTTTCTTT. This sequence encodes CASKLDRGDNTEAFF.

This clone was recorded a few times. This CDR3 reads CASSPSLAGGPGEQFF. In DNA, the CDR3 is TGTGCCAGCAGCCCATCACTAGCGGGGGGGCCCGGTGAGCAGTTCTTC. The chain has TRBV5-4 and TRBJ2-1, with 13 bases identical to TRBD2. The junction had 10 bases not matched to a gene; V was cut back by 4 bases and J by 9 bases. CDR1 is SGHNT, CDR2 YYREEE, per germline (reference sequence). CDR3 length: 16 amino acids.

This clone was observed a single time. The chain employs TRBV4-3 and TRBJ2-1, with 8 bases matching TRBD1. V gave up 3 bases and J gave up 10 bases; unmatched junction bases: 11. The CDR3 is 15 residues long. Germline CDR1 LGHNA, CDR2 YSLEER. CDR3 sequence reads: CASSQDARTGYEQFF. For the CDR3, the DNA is TGCGCCAGCAGCCAGGATGCCCGGACAGGGTACGAGCAGTTCTTC.